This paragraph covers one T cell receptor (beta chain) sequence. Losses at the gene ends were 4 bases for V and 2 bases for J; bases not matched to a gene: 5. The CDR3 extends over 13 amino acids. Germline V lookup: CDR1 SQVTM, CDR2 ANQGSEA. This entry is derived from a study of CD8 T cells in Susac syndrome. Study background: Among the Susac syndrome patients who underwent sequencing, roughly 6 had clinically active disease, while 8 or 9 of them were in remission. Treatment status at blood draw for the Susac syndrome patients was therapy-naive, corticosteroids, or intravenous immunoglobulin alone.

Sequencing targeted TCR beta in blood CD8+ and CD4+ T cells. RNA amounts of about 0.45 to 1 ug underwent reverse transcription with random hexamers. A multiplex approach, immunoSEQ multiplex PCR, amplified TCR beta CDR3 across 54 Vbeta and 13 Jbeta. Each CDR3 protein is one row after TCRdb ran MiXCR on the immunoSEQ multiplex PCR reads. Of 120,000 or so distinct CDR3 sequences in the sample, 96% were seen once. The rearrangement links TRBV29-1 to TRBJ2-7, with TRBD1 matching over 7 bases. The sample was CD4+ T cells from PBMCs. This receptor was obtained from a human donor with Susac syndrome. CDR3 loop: CSVVDRTTYEQYF. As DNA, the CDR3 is TGCAGCGTTGTGGACAGGACGACCTACGAGCAGTACTTC.